Following are 12 T cell receptor beta chains from one sample sequenced in a study of spatial heterogeneity in lung cancer. One entry per CDR3 protein, called by TCRdb with MiXCR from the 5' RACE reads. Counted here are 60,000 or so distinct CDR3 sequences, about 6.3% occurring once; the ten biggest clones make up about 15%. As to time point: sample taken at primary tumor resection. Material: PBMCs, obtained at surgery. The source of these receptors is a female donor with early-stage non-small cell lung cancer.

This clonotype was picked up many times. CDR3 DNA: TGTGCCAGCAGCCGGAGAGTTCGCTACGAGCAGTACTTC. It translates to CASSRRVRYEQYF. The chain has TRBV14 and TRBJ2-7; D not resolved. With 4 bases removed from V and 3 bases from J, the gap between germline ends came to 10 bases. CDR1 SGHDN and CDR2 FVKESK come from the germline V gene. The CDR3 has 13 residues. Full variable domain (remainder filled in from reference TRBV14 and TRBJ2-7): EAGVTQFPSHSVIEKGQTVTLRCDPISGHDNLYWYRRVMGKEIKFLLHFVKESKQDESGMPNNRFLAERTGGTYSTLKVQPAELEDSGVYFCASSRRVRYEQYFGPGTRLTVT.

The J gene is TRBJ1-2, the V gene TRBV12-3 or TRBV12-4; no definite D call. The CDR3 contains 13 residues. V was cut by 2 bases and J by 6 bases, with 10 bases left in between. The CDR3 nucleotides read TGTGCCAGCAGTTTATTTCGAGAGAATGGCTACACCTTC. It specifies CASSLFRENGYTF.

This clonotype was picked up many times. The chain carries TRBV30 and TRBJ1-1, with D possibly TRBD1 on 5 matching bases. The ends were cut back, 1 base at V and 8 bases at J, with 11 bases in the middle. The germline CDR1 and CDR2 sequences are GTSNPN and SVGIG (reference sequence). The CDR3 length is 12 residues. CDR3 in amino acids: CAWSELGPEAFF. CDR3 nucleotides: TGTGCCTGGAGTGAATTGGGACCAGAAGCTTTCTTT. Full variable domain (remainder filled in from reference TRBV30 and TRBJ1-1): SQTIHQWPATLVQPVGSPLSLECTVEGTSNPNLYWYRQAAGRGLQLLFYSVGIGQISSEVPQNLSASRPQDRQFILSSKKLLLSDSGFYLCAWSELGPEAFFGQGTRLTVV.

The sample holds a few counts of this clonotype. This sequence joins TRBV28 and TRBJ2-3, with TRBD2 matching over 13 bases. The CDR3 totals 16 residues. Unmatched junction bases numbered 6, after V lost 6 bases and J lost 3 bases. Per the germline V gene, CDR1 is MDHEN and CDR2 is SYDVKM. Here the CDR3 reads CASSRRLAGGTDTQYF. The CDR3 DNA reads as TGTGCCAGCAGCCGAAGACTAGCGGGGGGTACAGATACGCAGTATTTT.

V gene TRBV29-1 combines with J gene TRBJ1-5; 9 bases are a match to TRBD1. Unmatched junction bases numbered 6, after V lost 6 bases and J lost 6 bases. The CDR3 is 13 amino acids. Germline-derived CDR1 and CDR2 are SQVTM and ANQGSEA. Here the CDR3 reads CSVLGQGGQPQHF. The CDR3 DNA is TGCAGCGTCCTGGGACAGGGTGGTCAGCCCCAGCATTTT. Full variable domain (missing parts from reference TRBV29-1 and TRBJ1-5): SAVISQKPSRDICQRGTSLTIQCQVDSQVTMMFWYRQQPGQSLTLIATANQGSEATYESGFVIDKFPISRPNLTFSTLTVSNMSPEDSSIYLCSVLGQGGQPQHFGDGTRLSIL.

This clonotype was recorded at least ten times. The rearrangement uses TRBV6-5 and TRBJ2-7, with 12 positions matching TRBD2. Germline V lookup: CDR1 MNHEY, CDR2 SVGAGI. The CDR3 runs to 16 residues. V dropped 0 bases and J dropped 2; count of bases not matched to a gene: 2. CDR3 bases: TGTGCCAGCAGTTACTCCTGGACTAGCGGGACCTACGAGCAGTACTTC. Its protein is CASSYSWTSGTYEQYF.

This chain links TRBV5-6 with TRBJ1-3; D not certain. The germline V gene has CDR1 SGHDT and CDR2 YYEEEE. CDR3 length equals 13 residues. The V end was cut by 3 bases, the J end by 4 bases, with 8 bases between. This chain's CDR3 is CASSSADGNTIYF. The CDR3 bases are TGTGCCAGCAGCTCGGCAGACGGAAACACCATATATTTT.

The V call is TRBV6-2 or TRBV6-3, the J call TRBJ1-1; 10 bases match TRBD1. The length of the CDR3 is 14 residues. Germline CDR1 and CDR2: MNHEY and SVGEGT. J gave up 3 bases and V 6 bases, and 4 bases lay outside the gene matches. The CDR3, as DNA: TGTGCCAGCAGGAAGACAGGGGGCGACACTGAAGCTTTCTTT. Its translation is CASRKTGGDTEAFF.

This clonotype showed up many times. The genes are TRBV7-8 and TRBJ2-1; 7 nucleotides align to TRBD2. This CDR3 comprises 18 residues. V lost 0 bases to trimming and J lost 5 bases; unmatched junction nucleotides: 13. Germline CDR1 reads SGHVS; CDR2 reads FQNEAQ. This CDR3 is CASSLAIGGRRNNNEQFF. In DNA, the CDR3 is TGTGCCAGCAGCTTAGCGATTGGCGGGAGAAGGAACAACAATGAGCAGTTCTTC.

The table lists this clonotype with many counts. This sequence joins TRBV2 and TRBJ2-7; 8 bases are shared with TRBD1. Germline CDR1 reads SNHLY; CDR2 reads FYNNEI. This CDR3 region has 14 residues. V dropped 6 bases and J dropped 0; count of bases not matched to a gene: 4. The CDR3, as DNA: TGTGCCAGCAGACCGGGACAGGTCTCCTACGAGCAGTACTTC. This encodes CASRPGQVSYEQYF.

This clonotype has only a few counts. V is TRBV5-4 and J is TRBJ1-4, with D maybe TRBD1 (5 bases). Trimming removed 0 bases from V and 3 bases from J, with 12 bases in between. There are 16 residues in the CDR3. Germline V gene sequence: CDR1 SGHNT, CDR2 YYREEE (reference sequence). This chain's CDR3 is CASSLGGPAANEKLFF. CDR3 sequence (DNA): TGTGCCAGCAGCTTGGGGGGCCCTGCGGCTAATGAAAAACTGTTTTTT.

The chain uses TRBV27 and TRBJ1-5, with D uncertain. V was trimmed by 3 bases and J by 2 bases, leaving 8 bases between them. The CDR3 contains 14 residues. The germline CDR1 and CDR2 sequences are MNHEY and SMNVEV (reference sequence). The DNA of the CDR3 is TGTGCCAGCAGTTTTGAGAGTGGCAATCAGCCCCAGCATTTT. Its protein is CASSFESGNQPQHF.